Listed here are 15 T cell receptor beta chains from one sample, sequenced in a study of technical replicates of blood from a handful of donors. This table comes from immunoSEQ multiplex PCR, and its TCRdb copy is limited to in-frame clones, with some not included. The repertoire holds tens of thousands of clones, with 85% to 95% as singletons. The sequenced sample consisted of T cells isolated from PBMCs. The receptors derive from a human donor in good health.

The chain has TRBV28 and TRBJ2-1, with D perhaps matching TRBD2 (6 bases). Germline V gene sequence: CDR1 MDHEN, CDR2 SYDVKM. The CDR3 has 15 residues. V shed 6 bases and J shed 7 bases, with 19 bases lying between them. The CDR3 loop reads CASRTLAREINEQFF. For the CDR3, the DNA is TGTGCCAGCAGAACCCTAGCGCGAGAGATAAATGAGCAGTTCTTC.

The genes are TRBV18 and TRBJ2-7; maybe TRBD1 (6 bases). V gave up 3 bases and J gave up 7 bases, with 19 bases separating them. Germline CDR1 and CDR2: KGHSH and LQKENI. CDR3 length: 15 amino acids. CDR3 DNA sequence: TGTGCCAGCTCACCCCCTCTAGGGGGTTCGAGGGAGCAGTACTTC. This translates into CASSPPLGGSREQYF.

CDR3 DNA: TGCAGCGTTGAAGATGGCACCGTTGGCGAGCAGTACTTC. Protein sequence: CSVEDGTVGEQYF. The chain combines TRBV29-1 with TRBJ2-7; D gene ambiguous. The CDR3 consists of 13 residues. Looked up from germline, CDR1 is SQVTM and CDR2 is ANQGSEA. With 0 bases removed from V and 6 bases from J, the gap between germline ends came to 12 bases.

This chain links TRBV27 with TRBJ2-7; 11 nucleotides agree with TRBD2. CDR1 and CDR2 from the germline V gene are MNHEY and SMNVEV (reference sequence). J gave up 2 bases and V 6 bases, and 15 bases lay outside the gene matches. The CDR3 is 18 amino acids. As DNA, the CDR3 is TGTGCCAGCAGCGTAGGGACTAGCGGTCCCACTCCTCCCTACGAGCAGTACTTC. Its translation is CASSVGTSGPTPPYEQYF.

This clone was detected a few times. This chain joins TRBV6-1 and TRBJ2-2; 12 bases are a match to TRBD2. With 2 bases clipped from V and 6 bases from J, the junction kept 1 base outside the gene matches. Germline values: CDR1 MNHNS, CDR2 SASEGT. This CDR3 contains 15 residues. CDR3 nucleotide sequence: TGTGCCAGCAGTGAACTAGCGGGAGGGCCCGGGGAGCTGTTTTTT. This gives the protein CASSELAGGPGELFF.

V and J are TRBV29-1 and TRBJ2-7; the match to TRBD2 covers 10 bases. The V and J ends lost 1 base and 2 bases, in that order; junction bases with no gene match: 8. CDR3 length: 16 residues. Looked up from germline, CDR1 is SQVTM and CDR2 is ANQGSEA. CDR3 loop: CSVEGLGTSDPYEQYF. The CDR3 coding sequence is TGCAGCGTTGAAGGACTCGGGACTAGCGACCCCTACGAGCAGTACTTC.

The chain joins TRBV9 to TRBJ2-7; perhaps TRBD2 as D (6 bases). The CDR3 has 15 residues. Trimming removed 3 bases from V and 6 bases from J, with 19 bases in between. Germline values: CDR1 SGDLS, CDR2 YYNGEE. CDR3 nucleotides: TGTGCCAGCAGCGGAAGCCCTCCGGGAGCTGGCGAGCAGTACTTC. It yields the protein CASSGSPPGAGEQYF.

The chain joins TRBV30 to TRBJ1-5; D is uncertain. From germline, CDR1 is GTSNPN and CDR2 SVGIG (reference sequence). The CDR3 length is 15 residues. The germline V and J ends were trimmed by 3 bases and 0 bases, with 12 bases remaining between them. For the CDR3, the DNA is TGTGCCTGGAGCGAGACGGAGTATAGCAATCAGCCCCAGCATTTT. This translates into CAWSETEYSNQPQHF.

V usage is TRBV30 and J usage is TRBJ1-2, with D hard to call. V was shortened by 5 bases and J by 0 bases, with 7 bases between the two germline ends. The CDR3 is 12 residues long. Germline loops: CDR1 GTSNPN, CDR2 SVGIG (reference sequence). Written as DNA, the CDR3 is TGTGCCTGGCGTCCCTCTAACTATGGCTACACCTTC. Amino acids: CAWRPSNYGYTF.

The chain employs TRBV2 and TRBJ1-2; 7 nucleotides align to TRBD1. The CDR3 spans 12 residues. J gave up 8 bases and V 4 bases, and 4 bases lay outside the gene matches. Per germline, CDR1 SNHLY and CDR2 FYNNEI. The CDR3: CASSGQGHGYTF. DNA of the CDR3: TGTGCCAGCAGTGGACAGGGCCACGGCTACACCTTC. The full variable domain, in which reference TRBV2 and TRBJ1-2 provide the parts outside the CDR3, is EPEVTQTPSHQVTQMGQEVILRCVPISNHLYFYWYRQILGQKVEFLVSFYNNEISEKSEIFDDQFSVERPDGSNFTLKIRSTKLEDSAMYFCASSGQGHGYTFGSGTRLTVV.

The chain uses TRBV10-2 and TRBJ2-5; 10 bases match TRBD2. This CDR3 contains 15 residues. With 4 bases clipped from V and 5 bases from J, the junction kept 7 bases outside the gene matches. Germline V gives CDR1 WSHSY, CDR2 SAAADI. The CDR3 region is CASSGVAGGGETQYF. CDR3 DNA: TGCGCCAGCAGTGGTGTAGCGGGAGGCGGGGAGACCCAGTACTTC.

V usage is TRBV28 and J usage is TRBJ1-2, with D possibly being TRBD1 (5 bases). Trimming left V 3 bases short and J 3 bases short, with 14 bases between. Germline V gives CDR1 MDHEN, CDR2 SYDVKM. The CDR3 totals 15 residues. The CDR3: CASSLQGGLDYGYTF. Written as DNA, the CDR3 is TGTGCCAGCAGTTTGCAGGGAGGGCTTGACTATGGCTACACCTTC.

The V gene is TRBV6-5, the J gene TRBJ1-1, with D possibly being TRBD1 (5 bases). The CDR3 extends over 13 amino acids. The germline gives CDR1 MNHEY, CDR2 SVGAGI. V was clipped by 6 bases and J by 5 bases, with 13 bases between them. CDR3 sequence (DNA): TGTGCCAGCAGAATGGGGCCCAGGACTGAAGCTTTCTTT. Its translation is CASRMGPRTEAFF.

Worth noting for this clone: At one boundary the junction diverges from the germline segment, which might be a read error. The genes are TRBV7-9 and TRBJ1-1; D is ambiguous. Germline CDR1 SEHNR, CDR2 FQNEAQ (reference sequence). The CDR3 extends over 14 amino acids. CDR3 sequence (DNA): TGTGCCAGCACCTTATCGCGGGAGAACACTGAAGCTTTCTTT. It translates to CASTLSRENTEAFF.

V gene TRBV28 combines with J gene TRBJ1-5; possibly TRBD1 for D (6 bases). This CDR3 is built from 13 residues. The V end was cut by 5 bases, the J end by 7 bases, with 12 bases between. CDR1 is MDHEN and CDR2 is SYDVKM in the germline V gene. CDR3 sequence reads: CASSLPGAQPQHF. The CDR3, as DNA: TGTGCCAGCAGTCTGCCAGGGGCCCAGCCCCAGCATTTT.